This entry lists 28 T cell receptor beta chains sequenced from one sample in a study of cytomegalovirus exposure and HLA in healthy donors. Both 60 Vbeta primers and 13 Jbeta primers went into the PCR. TCRdb keeps only in-frame clones here, not all; method: immunoSEQ multiplex PCR. The data contain around 150,000 clones, about four fifths of them singletons. Sequencing was performed on PBMCs. Every receptor here comes from a woman in her thirties or forties in good health and CMV-seropositive.

The V gene is TRBV5-6, the J gene TRBJ2-7, with 11 bases matching TRBD2. Germline-derived CDR1 and CDR2 are SGHDT and YYEEEE. The V and J ends lost 3 bases and 4 bases, in that order; junction bases with no gene match: 6. The length of the CDR3 is 15 residues. The CDR3 nucleotides read TGTGCCAGCAGCTGGATACTAGCGGGGGAATACGAGCAGTACTTC. Translation: CASSWILAGEYEQYF.

This sequence joins TRBV6-5 and TRBJ2-6; tentative D call: TRBD2 (7 bases). V shed 6 bases and J shed 2 bases, with 11 bases lying between them. CDR1 and CDR2 from the germline V gene are MNHEY and SVGAGI. The CDR3 covers 15 residues. CDR3 sequence reads: CASRDGGPGANVLTF. In DNA, the CDR3 is TGTGCCAGCAGAGACGGGGGGCCTGGGGCCAACGTCCTGACTTTC.

This clone has just a few counts. In DNA form, the CDR3 reads TGTGCCATCTCTTTATTGTCGGGGGAAAAACTGTTTTTT. It encodes CAISLLSGEKLFF. The chain is built from TRBV10-3 and TRBJ1-4; D is unclear. Germline CDR1 ENHRY, CDR2 SYGVKD. This CDR3 spans 13 amino acids. The germline V and J ends were trimmed by 8 bases and 8 bases, with 15 bases remaining between them.

This clone was seen a single time. The chain employs TRBV7-9 and TRBJ1-1, with unresolved D. This CDR3 has 14 residues. The germline CDR1 and CDR2 sequences are SEHNR and FQNEAQ (reference sequence). V shed 1 base and J shed 4 bases, with 10 bases lying between them. CDR3 sequence: CASSLVVSGTEAFF. In nucleotides, the CDR3 is TGTGCCAGCAGCTTAGTAGTAAGCGGCACTGAAGCTTTCTTT.

The rearrangement links TRBV9 to TRBJ1-2; D possibly corresponds to TRBD1 (5 bases). This CDR3 contains 13 residues. Germline CDR1 and CDR2: SGDLS and YYNGEE. V lost 0 bases and J 5 bases, leaving 8 bases between the germline ends. CDR3 DNA: TGTGCCAGCAGCGTAGAAGACAGATATGGCTACACCTTC. Translated, it gives CASSVEDRYGYTF.

The chain couples TRBV5-8 to TRBJ1-1; D is perhaps TRBD1 (5 bases). Germline V CDR1 and CDR2: SGHTS, YDEGEE. This CDR3 region has 16 residues. V lost 4 bases, J lost 2 bases, and 18 bases lay in between. DNA for the CDR3: TGTGCCAGCAGCCGTTGGGGCATCACAAGAAACACTGAAGCTTTCTTT. Translation gives CASSRWGITRNTEAFF.

The chain uses TRBV7-6 and TRBJ2-2; 9 nucleotides align to TRBD1. V trimming: 5 bases; J trimming: 7 bases; junction bases outside the gene matches: 8. Germline lookup yields CDR1 SGHVS and CDR2 FNYEAQ. This CDR3 region has 15 residues. The CDR3 reads CASSPLQGAGGELFF. The DNA of the CDR3 is TGTGCCAGCAGCCCTTTACAGGGGGCAGGCGGGGAGCTGTTTTTT.

J is TRBJ2-5 and V is TRBV5-6, with D perhaps TRBD2 (6 bases). The J call may be incorrect, as the DNA end agrees better with TRBJ2-7. The CDR3 runs to 16 residues. Germline V gene sequence: CDR1 SGHDT, CDR2 YYEEEE. The CDR3 region is CASSLGPAGSSYEQYF. DNA of the CDR3: TGTGCCAGCAGCTTAGGCCCGGCGGGAAGTTCCTACGAGCAGTACTTC.

The rearrangement links TRBV25-1 to TRBJ1-4, with 7 bases matching TRBD1. The CDR3 covers 15 residues. In germline, CDR1 is MGHDK, CDR2 SYGVNS. V was clipped by 3 bases and J by 3 bases; unmatched bases: 4. The CDR3: CASSDLRGANEKLFF. The CDR3 region has the DNA TGTGCCAGCAGTGACCTCAGGGGGGCTAATGAAAAACTGTTTTTT. Supplemented by reference TRBV25-1 and TRBJ1-4, the full variable domain reads EADIYQTPRYLVIGTGKKITLECSQTMGHDKMYWYQQDPGMELHLIHYSYGVNSTEKGDLSSESTVSRIRTEHFPLTLESARPSHTSQYLCASSDLRGANEKLFFGSGTQLSVL.

This clone was counted a few times. The chain carries TRBV6-6 and TRBJ2-7; TRBD2 might be the D (6 bases). V was pared by 0 bases and J by 3 bases, with 9 bases between. Germline values: CDR1 MNHNY, CDR2 SVGAGI (reference sequence). CDR3 length equals 14 residues. The CDR3 region is CASSYSLASYEQYF. The CDR3 region has the DNA TGTGCCAGCAGTTACTCTCTAGCGAGCTACGAGCAGTACTTC.

The CDR3 bases are TGTGCCAGCAGCCCCGGAGGGGGCTACACCTTC. Amino acid sequence: CASSPGGGYTF. This chain uses TRBV14 with TRBJ1-2; D gene unclear. V dropped 4 bases and J dropped 8 bases, with 8 bases sitting between them. The germline V gene has CDR1 SGHDN and CDR2 FVKESK. This CDR3 contains 11 residues.

The V call is TRBV14, the J call TRBJ1-3, with no clear D. The CDR3 is made up of 16 amino acids. Germline CDR1 is SGHDN and CDR2 is FVKESK. Trimming cost V 1 base and J 4 bases, with 14 bases left between them. The CDR3: CASSQVRSPAGNTIYF. CDR3 coding DNA: TGTGCCAGCAGCCAAGTACGTAGCCCGGCCGGAAACACCATATATTTT.

The table lists this clone with a count of one. The chain links TRBV7-3 to TRBJ1-1, with D maybe TRBD1 (5 bases). Germline V gene lookup returns CDR1 SGHTA and CDR2 FQGTGA. This CDR3 is built from 13 residues. Trimming left V 6 bases short and J 0 bases short, with 8 bases between. CDR3 residues: CASSQQVNTEAFF. The CDR3 nucleotides read TGTGCCAGCAGTCAACAGGTGAACACTGAAGCTTTCTTT.

This clone was seen a few times. This rearrangement joins TRBV28 to TRBJ1-2; 10 bases are shared with TRBD1. The junction had 6 bases not matched to a gene; V was cut back by 6 bases and J by 5 bases. Germline CDR1 is MDHEN and CDR2 is SYDVKM. There are 14 residues in the CDR3. The DNA of the CDR3 is TGTGCCAGCAGGAGGACAGGGGGGCTATATGGCTACACCTTC. Its protein is CASRRTGGLYGYTF.

This clone has more than one count but fewer than ten. This rearrangement joins TRBV5-5 to TRBJ1-1, with D tentatively TRBD1 (5 bases). Germline assignment: CDR1 SGHKS and CDR2 YYEKEE (reference sequence). The CDR3 is 14 residues long. Trimming removed 2 bases at V and 2 bases at J, with 10 bases between. The CDR3 loop reads CASSLQATNTEAFF. CDR3 nucleotides: TGTGCCAGCAGCTTACAGGCGACCAACACTGAAGCTTTCTTT.

This chain uses TRBV19 with TRBJ1-1; possible D gene TRBD1, 5 bases. V was shortened by 3 bases and J by 0 bases, with 11 bases between the two germline ends. The CDR3 spans 15 residues. The germline V gene has CDR1 LNHDA and CDR2 SQIVND (reference sequence). This chain's CDR3 is CASSISGHMNTEAFF. The CDR3 DNA sequence: TGTGCCAGTAGTATTTCTGGACATATGAACACTGAAGCTTTCTTT.

CDR3 nucleotide sequence: TGTGCCAGCAGCTTAACAGGGACTATGAGCTCCTACGAGCAGTACTTC. Residues: CASSLTGTMSSYEQYF. The rearrangement uses TRBV7-8 and TRBJ2-7, with D tentatively TRBD2 (7 bases). Germline CDR1 SGHVS, CDR2 FQNEAQ. The CDR3 sequence is 16 residues long. The V gene lost 2 bases and the J gene lost 0 bases, with 14 bases spanning the gap.

This chain uses TRBV7-6 with TRBJ2-1, with D possibly matching TRBD2 (6 bases). The germline CDR1 and CDR2 sequences are SGHVS and FNYEAQ. The CDR3 consists of 14 residues. V was clipped by 4 bases and J by 6 bases, with 13 bases between them. The CDR3 is CASSSRLGGNEQFF. CDR3 sequence (DNA): TGTGCCAGCAGCTCGCGACTGGGGGGCAATGAGCAGTTCTTC. Using reference TRBV7-6 and TRBJ2-1 for the parts outside the CDR3, the full variable domain is GAGVSQSPRYKVTKRGQDVALRCDPISGHVSLYWYRQALGQGPEFLTYFNYEAQQDKSGLPNDRFSAERPEGSISTLTIQRTEQRDSAMYRCASSSRLGGNEQFFGPGTRLTVL.

In this sample, this clone turned up once. The V and J genes are TRBV5-3 and TRBJ1-6; 7 bases align to TRBD1. TRBV5-3 is known as an ORF, though its function is uncertain. The CDR3 consists of 16 residues. V dropped 0 bases and J dropped 7; count of bases not matched to a gene: 7. In DNA, the CDR3 is TGTGCCAGAAGCTTGGTAAAACAGGGGAGGAATTCACCCCTCCACTTT. It yields the protein CARSLVKQGRNSPLHF.

J is TRBJ2-1 and V is TRBV20-1; tentative D call: TRBD1 (6 bases). Germline V gene data show CDR1 as DFQATT and CDR2 as SNEGSKA (reference sequence). The CDR3 spans 11 residues. Trimming took 5 bases from V and 9 from J, leaving 11 bases between them. DNA for the CDR3: TGCAGTGCTCTAACAGGGATTGAGCAGTTCTTC. As protein: CSALTGIEQFF.

With regard to this clone: The same CDR3 arises from other DNA sequences in this sample as well. This chain connects TRBV9 to TRBJ1-6; TRBD1 is a possible D gene (5 bases). V was shortened by 10 bases and J by 10 bases, with 15 bases between the two germline ends. The CDR3 is 12 residues long. The germline V gene has CDR1 SGDLS and CDR2 YYNGEE. The CDR3, as DNA: TGTGCCTCGCAGCGTCAGGGATCACCCCTCCACTTT. Translated: CASQRQGSPLHF.

The rearrangement uses TRBV7-2 and TRBJ1-6; possible D gene TRBD1, 5 bases. Looked up from germline, CDR1 is SGHTA and CDR2 is FQGNSA. The CDR3 covers 16 residues. V was pared by 0 bases and J by 6 bases, with 12 bases between. CDR3 sequence: CASSLASWGVNSPLHF. CDR3 coding DNA: TGTGCCAGCAGCTTAGCCTCTTGGGGGGTTAATTCACCCCTCCACTTT. The full variable domain, with the rest looked up from reference TRBV7-2 and TRBJ1-6, is GAGVSQSPSNKVTEKGKDVELRCDPISGHTALYWYRQSLGQGLEFLIYFQGNSAPDKSGLPSDRFSAERTGGSVSTLTIQRTQQEDSAVYLCASSLASWGVNSPLHFGNGTRLTVT.

This chain connects TRBV19 to TRBJ2-1; 7 nucleotides align to TRBD1. V lost 4 bases to trimming and J lost 0 bases; unmatched junction nucleotides: 12. This CDR3 is built from 18 residues. Germline CDR1 reads LNHDA; CDR2 reads SQIVND (reference sequence). The CDR3 sequence is CASSTNSGQRSSYNEQFF. The DNA for the CDR3 is TGTGCCAGTAGTACTAACTCGGGACAGCGGAGCTCCTACAATGAGCAGTTCTTC.

DNA for the CDR3: TGCAGCGTTGATGTAGGGGGCGCCGATGAAAAACTGTTTTTT. This sequence encodes CSVDVGGADEKLFF. The rearrangement joins TRBV29-1 to TRBJ1-4; 7 bases match TRBD1. The germline CDR1 and CDR2 sequences are SQVTM and ANQGSEA. The V and J ends lost 3 bases and 6 bases, in that order; junction bases with no gene match: 7. This CDR3 has 14 amino acids.

The rearrangement links TRBV27 to TRBJ1-2; unclear D gene. From germline, CDR1 is MNHEY and CDR2 SMNVEV (reference sequence). Trimming pared 2 bases from V and 0 bases from J, leaving 10 bases between. CDR3 length equals 15 residues. Written as DNA, the CDR3 is TGTGCCAGCAGTTTAGGAGTCGGGGCTAACTATGGCTACACCTTC. Amino acids: CASSLGVGANYGYTF.

V gene TRBV7-2 combines with J gene TRBJ2-3; possible D gene TRBD2, 5 bases. The germline V and J ends were trimmed by 1 base and 1 base, with 9 bases remaining between them. Germline V gene data show CDR1 as SGHTA and CDR2 as FQGNSA. This CDR3 is built from 15 residues. The CDR3 sequence: CASSLDWGGTDTQYF. CDR3 in DNA: TGTGCCAGCAGCTTAGATTGGGGAGGCACAGATACGCAGTATTTT.

A single count supports this clone. The chain combines TRBV5-1 with TRBJ2-3, with D possibly TRBD1 on 6 matching bases. The V end lost 5 bases, the J end lost 3 bases, and 10 bases lay between the germline ends. The CDR3 is 13 residues long. Germline assignment: CDR1 SGHRS and CDR2 YFSETQ. The CDR3 DNA reads as TGCGCCAGCAGTTACAGGGTAACAGATACGCAGTATTTT. This gives the protein CASSYRVTDTQYF.

The V and J genes are TRBV6-5 and TRBJ1-6; no reliable D call. CDR3 length equals 14 residues. V was pared by 5 bases and J by 2 bases, with 7 bases between. Germline V gene lookup returns CDR1 MNHEY and CDR2 SVGAGI. CDR3 amino acids: CASSDTAYNSPLHF. Here the CDR3 DNA reads TGTGCCAGCAGTGACACAGCCTATAATTCACCCCTCCACTTT.